These 25 T cell receptor beta chains originate from one sample sequenced in a study of shared clonotypes between healthy human individuals. Profiled with immunoSEQ multiplex PCR; TCRdb holds only in-frame clones, not every one. The sample yields around 550,000 clones, about 96% seen once. The sequencing input was naive CD4+ T cells sorted from blood. Subset of the sample: CD45RA+ positively selected. These receptors were taken from a woman younger than 45 in good health.

The V and J genes are TRBV4-1 and TRBJ2-1; no definite D call. The V end lost 0 bases, the J end lost 7 bases, and 7 bases lay between the germline ends. The CDR3 runs 13 residues. CDR1 and CDR2 from the germline V gene are MGHRA and YSYEKL. Here the CDR3 DNA reads TGCGCCAGCAGCCAAGAGGCTTGGAATGAGCAGTTCTTC. It specifies CASSQEAWNEQFF.

The CDR3: CASSPMGEKADTQYF. The CDR3 region has the DNA TGTGCCAGCTCACCAATGGGGGAGAAAGCAGATACGCAGTATTTT. The J gene is TRBJ2-3, the V gene TRBV18; either TRBD1 or TRBD2 may fit D (5 bases each). Per the germline V gene, CDR1 is KGHSH and CDR2 is LQKENI. This CDR3 contains 15 residues. The germline V and J ends were trimmed by 2 bases and 4 bases, with 13 bases remaining between them.

The chain carries TRBV9 and TRBJ2-2, with D hard to call. The CDR3 consists of 12 residues. Germline CDR1 is SGDLS and CDR2 is YYNGEE. The germline V and J ends were trimmed by 0 bases and 7 bases, with 4 bases remaining between them. In nucleotides, the CDR3 is TGTGCCAGCAGCGTAGGGAACGGGGAGCTGTTTTTT. This codes for CASSVGNGELFF.

V usage is TRBV27 and J usage is TRBJ1-5; no reliable D call. There are 14 residues in the CDR3. The V and J ends lost 0 bases and 5 bases respectively, with 8 bases between them. The germline V gene has CDR1 MNHEY and CDR2 SMNVEV (reference sequence). Written as DNA, the CDR3 is TGTGCCAGCAGTTTATCGAGACCATATCAGCCCCAGCATTTT. This gives the protein CASSLSRPYQPQHF.

V and J are TRBV19 and TRBJ1-3; 7 nucleotides match TRBD1. Germline V gene data show CDR1 as LNHDA and CDR2 as SQIVND (reference sequence). The CDR3 totals 14 residues. The junction had 4 bases not matched to a gene; V was cut back by 4 bases and J by 4 bases. The DNA of the CDR3 is TGTGCCAGTAGTAGAAGACAGGGAGGAAACACCATATATTTT. Its translation is CASSRRQGGNTIYF.

The chain recombines TRBV5-1 with TRBJ1-1; D call uncertain. The CDR3 is 15 residues long. Germline V gene lookup returns CDR1 SGHRS and CDR2 YFSETQ. Trimming stripped 0 bases from V and 6 bases from J, with 15 bases between. This chain's CDR3 is CASSLGILGFPEAFF. Here the CDR3 DNA reads TGCGCCAGCAGCTTGGGTATTTTAGGGTTCCCTGAAGCTTTCTTT.

This clone has just one count. V and J are TRBV28 and TRBJ2-6; a weak D match, TRBD2 (6 bases). CDR1 is MDHEN, CDR2 SYDVKM, per germline. The CDR3 spans 17 residues. Trimming left V 4 bases short and J 1 base short, with 14 bases between. The CDR3 protein is CASSSFRRGSGANVLTF. Written as DNA, the CDR3 is TGTGCCAGCAGTTCCTTCCGGAGGGGTTCTGGGGCCAACGTCCTGACTTTC.

V is TRBV7-9 and J is TRBJ1-3; TRBD1 matches at 9 bases. The CDR3 sequence is 15 residues long. Germline lookup yields CDR1 SEHNR and CDR2 FQNEAQ (reference sequence). V lost 3 bases, J lost 4 bases, and 4 bases stayed unmatched. CDR3 coding DNA: TGTGCCAGCAGCTTGGACGGGACAGGGGGAAACACCATATATTTT. The encoded protein is CASSLDGTGGNTIYF.

The chain uses TRBV5-1 and TRBJ2-3; the D gene is possibly TRBD2 (6 bases). This CDR3 region has 18 residues. Per germline, CDR1 SGHRS and CDR2 YFSETQ. Trimming pared 0 bases from V and 0 bases from J, leaving 17 bases between. CDR3 residues: CASSLGVHSGLSTDTQYF. The CDR3, as DNA: TGCGCCAGCAGCTTGGGGGTCCATTCGGGACTTAGCACAGATACGCAGTATTTT.

The CDR3 sequence is CASSLSSGVQETQYF. CDR3 bases: TGTGCCAGCAGCTTGTCTAGCGGGGTCCAAGAGACCCAGTACTTC. The chain combines TRBV7-9 with TRBJ2-5, with 9 positions matching TRBD2. Germline CDR1 is SEHNR and CDR2 is FQNEAQ (reference sequence). With V trimmed by 3 bases and J by 1 base, 3 bases remained unmatched. CDR3 length: 15 amino acids.

V is TRBV28 and J is TRBJ1-3, with D perhaps TRBD1 (6 bases). Trimming shortened V by 6 bases and J by 5 bases, and 14 bases separated the two germline ends. The length of the CDR3 is 14 residues. Germline V lookup: CDR1 MDHEN, CDR2 SYDVKM. The CDR3 protein is CASSQPGARNTIYF. The CDR3 DNA follows: TGTGCCAGCAGCCAGCCAGGGGCACGAAACACCATATATTTT.

This rearrangement joins TRBV19 to TRBJ1-3, with no clear D. Germline loops: CDR1 LNHDA, CDR2 SQIVND (reference sequence). V lost 4 bases and J 2 bases, leaving 9 bases between the germline ends. This CDR3 spans 14 amino acids. CDR3 bases: TGTGCCAGTAGTAAACAGTCGGCTGGAAACACCATATATTTT. Translated, it gives CASSKQSAGNTIYF.

This clone has only one observation. This sequence joins TRBV29-1 and TRBJ2-7; possibly TRBD2 for D (6 bases). Germline lookup yields CDR1 SQVTM and CDR2 ANQGSEA. The CDR3 is 14 amino acids. Trimming stripped 7 bases from V and 3 bases from J, with 19 bases between. CDR3 in amino acids: CSARRSGENYEQYF. The CDR3, as DNA: TGCAGCGCCCGGCGTAGCGGAGAGAACTACGAGCAGTACTTC.

This clone was seen once. The rearrangement uses TRBV28 and TRBJ1-1; D possibly corresponds to TRBD1 (6 bases). CDR3 length: 15 amino acids. Germline loops: CDR1 MDHEN, CDR2 SYDVKM. The ends were cut back, 5 bases at V and 5 bases at J, with 18 bases in the middle. Here the CDR3 reads CASSPRTGRETEAFF. The DNA of the CDR3 is TGTGCCAGCAGTCCTCGAACAGGGCGAGAGACTGAAGCTTTCTTT.

The chain combines TRBV30 with TRBJ1-2; D call uncertain. The CDR3 is 13 residues long. Germline V gene data show CDR1 as GTSNPN and CDR2 as SVGIG (reference sequence). Deletions cut 4 bases from V and 1 base from J, with 10 bases between. CDR3 residues: CAWTRTDNYGYTF. The CDR3 DNA is TGTGCCTGGACACGGACCGATAACTATGGCTACACCTTC.

The CDR3 loop is CASSWAGGPSGLYEQYF. The CDR3 DNA reads as TGCGCCAGCAGTTGGGCAGGGGGGCCTAGCGGTCTCTACGAGCAGTACTTC. The rearrangement uses TRBV5-1 and TRBJ2-7; D assignment may be TRBD1 or TRBD2 (7 bases each). Germline CDR1 and CDR2: SGHRS and YFSETQ. V dropped 5 bases and J dropped 3 bases, with 24 bases sitting between them. The CDR3 has 17 amino acids.

The rearrangement links TRBV19 to TRBJ1-5, with D maybe TRBD1 (6 bases). The V end was cut by 3 bases, the J end by 5 bases, with 11 bases between. Germline V lookup: CDR1 LNHDA, CDR2 SQIVND (reference sequence). CDR3 length: 14 amino acids. CDR3 loop: CASSMDSQDQPQHF. The CDR3 DNA reads TGTGCCAGTAGTATGGACAGCCAAGATCAGCCCCAGCATTTT.

J is TRBJ2-1 and V is TRBV6-5; unclear D gene. Per the germline V gene, CDR1 is MNHEY and CDR2 is SVGAGI. The CDR3 consists of 14 residues. The V and J ends lost 2 bases and 10 bases respectively, with 15 bases between them. CDR3 coding DNA: TGTGCCAGCAGTTACGACGCTGTCGTCCGGGAGCAGTTCTTC. Encoded protein: CASSYDAVVREQFF.

The chain joins TRBV7-9 to TRBJ2-7; D unresolved. Germline CDR1 SEHNR, CDR2 FQNEAQ (reference sequence). V was trimmed by 5 bases and J by 3 bases, leaving 14 bases between them. This CDR3 contains 14 residues. The CDR3 here is CASSLRTPVYEQYF. The DNA for the CDR3 is TGTGCCAGCAGCCTCAGGACCCCGGTCTACGAGCAGTACTTC.

V usage is TRBV29-1 and J usage is TRBJ2-7; TRBD1 matches at 8 bases. From germline, CDR1 is SQVTM and CDR2 ANQGSEA. CDR3 size: 13 residues. The ends lost 7 bases at V and 2 bases at J; junction bases unmatched: 7. The CDR3 bases are TGCAGCGCGCGGACAGGGAAGGCCTACGAGCAGTACTTC. Protein: CSARTGKAYEQYF.

The rearrangement links TRBV27 to TRBJ2-7; 12 bases map to TRBD2. V gave up 6 bases and J gave up 2 bases; unmatched junction bases: 8. The CDR3 covers 16 residues. Germline CDR1 and CDR2: MNHEY and SMNVEV (reference sequence). The DNA for the CDR3 is TGTGCCAGCAGCCACCCACCTAGCGGGAGGGCCTACGAGCAGTACTTC. It codes for CASSHPPSGRAYEQYF.

The V call is TRBV7-8, the J call TRBJ2-1, with 13 bases aligning to TRBD2. The length of the CDR3 is 18 residues. V was pared by 6 bases and J by 1 base, with 9 bases of the junction left unmatched. Germline values: CDR1 SGHVS, CDR2 FQNEAQ. The CDR3 nucleotides are TGTGCCAGCAGGAGTGGACTAGCGGGAGTGGGGTCCTACAATGAGCAGTTCTTC. Protein sequence: CASRSGLAGVGSYNEQFF.

The gene calls are TRBV5-1 and TRBJ2-5; 11 bases align to TRBD2. With 1 base clipped from V and 5 bases from J, the junction kept 7 bases outside the gene matches. Per germline, CDR1 SGHRS and CDR2 YFSETQ. The CDR3 is 16 residues long. The CDR3 reads CASSLTSGRGGETQYF. The DNA of the CDR3 is TGCGCCAGCAGCTTGACTAGCGGGAGAGGTGGTGAGACCCAGTACTTC.

The chain has TRBV9 and TRBJ1-4; D remains unclear. CDR1 is SGDLS and CDR2 is YYNGEE in the germline V gene. The CDR3 consists of 15 residues. Trimming took off 1 base at V and 7 bases at J, with 14 bases between the two ends. CDR3 sequence reads: CASSVTTETGEKLFF. CDR3 coding DNA: TGTGCCAGCAGCGTAACCACGGAAACGGGTGAAAAACTGTTTTTT. Together with reference TRBV9 and TRBJ1-4, the CDR3 gives the full variable domain: DSGVTQTPKHLITATGQRVTLRCSPRSGDLSVYWYQQSLDQGLQFLIQYYNGEERAKGNILERFSAQQFPDLHSELNLSSLELGDSALYFCASSVTTETGEKLFFGSGTQLSVL.

This chain links TRBV10-2 with TRBJ2-1; 7 positions match TRBD1. Looked up from germline, CDR1 is WSHSY and CDR2 is SAAADI. The junction had 10 bases not matched to a gene; V was cut back by 6 bases and J by 8 bases. The CDR3 totals 14 residues. The CDR3 DNA follows: TGCGCCAGCAGGAATTTCCCGGGACAGCATGAGCAGTTCTTC. It translates to CASRNFPGQHEQFF.